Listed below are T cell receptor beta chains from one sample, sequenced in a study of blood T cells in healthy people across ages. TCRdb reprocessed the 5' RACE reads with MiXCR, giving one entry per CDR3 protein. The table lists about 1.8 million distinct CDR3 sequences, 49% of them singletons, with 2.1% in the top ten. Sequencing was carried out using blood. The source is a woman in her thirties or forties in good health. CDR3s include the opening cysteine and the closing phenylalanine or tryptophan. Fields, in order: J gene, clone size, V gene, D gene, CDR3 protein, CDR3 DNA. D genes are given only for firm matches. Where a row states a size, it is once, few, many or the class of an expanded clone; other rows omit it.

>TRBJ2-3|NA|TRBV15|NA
CATGGVGSAQYF
TGTGCCACCGGTGGGGTTGGATCGGCGCAGTATTTT
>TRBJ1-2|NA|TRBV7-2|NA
CASSVATAYGYTF
TGTGCCAGCAGCGTAGCGACAGCCTATGGCTACACCTTC
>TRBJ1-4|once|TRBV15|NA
CATSSGGQGEDGTNEKLFF
TGTGCCACCAGCAGTGGCGGGCAGGGTGAGGATGGGACCAATGAAAAACTGTTTTTT
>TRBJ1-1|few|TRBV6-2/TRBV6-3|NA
CASRRDSARSTEAFF
TGTGCCAGCAGGCGAGACAGTGCGAGATCCACTGAAGCTTTCTTT
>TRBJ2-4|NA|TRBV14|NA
CASSSTDFGLAKNIQYF
TGTGCCAGCAGCTCCACAGATTTCGGTCTAGCCAAAAACATTCAGTACTTC
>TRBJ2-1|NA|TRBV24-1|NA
CATSKTGPYNEQFF
TGTGCCACCAGTAAGACCGGTCCCTACAATGAGCAGTTCTTC
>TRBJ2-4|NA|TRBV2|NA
CASSELGSGGIAKNIQYF
TGTGCCAGCAGTGAACTCGGCTCAGGCGGTATAGCCAAAAACATTCAGTACTTC
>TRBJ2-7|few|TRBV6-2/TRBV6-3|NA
CASSYRQGPYEQYF
TGTGCCAGCAGTTATCGGCAGGGGCCCTACGAGCAGTACTTC
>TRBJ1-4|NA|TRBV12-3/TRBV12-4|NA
CASSLQVRTAVNEKLFF
TGTGCCAGCAGTTTACAAGTTCGGACAGCGGTTAATGAAAAACTGTTTTTT
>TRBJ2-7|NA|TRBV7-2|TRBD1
CASSYRGGTGNPEQYF
TGTGCCAGCAGCTACAGAGGTGGGACAGGGAATCCCGAGCAGTACTTC
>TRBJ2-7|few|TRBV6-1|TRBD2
CASSDPTSGGSYEQYF
TGTGCCAGCAGTGACCCGACTAGCGGGGGGTCCTACGAGCAGTACTTC
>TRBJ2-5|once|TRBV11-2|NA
CASSLDRWGERTQYF
TGTGCCAGCAGCTTAGATAGGTGGGGGGAGAGGACCCAGTACTTC
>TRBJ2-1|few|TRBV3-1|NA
CASSQDLVRTYEQFF
TGTGCCAGCAGCCAAGACTTGGTGAGAACCTATGAGCAGTTCTTC
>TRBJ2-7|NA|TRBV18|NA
CASSPQTALPYEQYF
TGTGCCAGCTCACCACAGACAGCCCTTCCCTACGAGCAGTACTTC
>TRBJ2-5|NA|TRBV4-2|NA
CASSQVAEETQYF
TGTGCCAGCAGCCAAGTTGCGGAAGAGACCCAGTACTTC
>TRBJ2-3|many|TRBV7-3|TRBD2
CASSLTSGSRTDTQYF
TGTGCCAGCAGCTTAACTAGCGGGAGCCGCACAGATACGCAGTATTTT
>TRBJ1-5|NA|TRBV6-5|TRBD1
CASRDRGIGCDQPQHF
TGTGCCAGCAGGGACAGGGGAATCGGCTGTGATCAGCCCCAGCATTTT